A selection of T cell receptor beta chains follows, all from one sample in a study of shared clonotypes between healthy human individuals. Method: immunoSEQ multiplex PCR; TCRdb's copy keeps in-frame clones and lacks some. This sample has approximately 1.1 million clones, with 70% to 80% found just once. The sample taken for sequencing was memory CD4+ T cells from PBMCs. These receptors all stem from a man in his late teens or twenties in good health. Some clones in this sample may be carry-over from other donors' samples. CDR3s include the opening cysteine and the closing phenylalanine or tryptophan. The D gene is left open where the match is weak. Some rows mark clone size as missing; the rest say once, few, many or name a class of expanded clone.

j_call clone_size d_call v_call cdr3_length cdr3_nt cdr3_aa
TRBJ2-2 NA NA TRBV12-5 15 TGTGCTAGTGGTTTGGTAGGTCCGAACACCGGGGAGCTGTTTTTT CASGLVGPNTGELFF
TRBJ2-3 NA NA TRBV28 11 TGTGCCAGCAGTTACCGGGATACGCAGTATTTT CASSYRDTQYF
TRBJ1-1 few NA TRBV4-1 15 TGCGCCAGCAGCCTAAGGGACATGATGAACACTGAAGCTTTCTTT CASSLRDMMNTEAFF
TRBJ2-5 NA TRBD1 TRBV18 15 TGTGCCAGCTCACCATTGGCAGGGGGTTCCGAGACCCAGTACTTC CASSPLAGGSETQYF
TRBJ1-2 NA NA TRBV18 15 TGTGCCAGCTCCTTGGCGAGGACAGACAGGCATGGCTACACCTTC CASSLARTDRHGYTF
TRBJ2-2 NA TRBD1 TRBV4-1 15 TGCGCCAGCAGCCTAACCGGGACAGCTACCGGGGAGCTGTTTTTT CASSLTGTATGELFF
TRBJ2-7 NA TRBD2 TRBV13 15 TGTGCCAGCAGCTTACGGTTAGCGGGGATCTACGAGCAGTACTTC CASSLRLAGIYEQYF
TRBJ1-5 NA NA TRBV19 16 TGTGCCAGTACCATCATTTACCCCCCCGGCCATCAGCCCCAGCATTTT CASTIIYPPGHQPQHF
TRBJ2-1 NA NA TRBV27 14 TGTGCCAGCCCTCATTACATAAGCTACAATGAGCAGTTCTTC CASPHYISYNEQFF
TRBJ1-1 NA NA TRBV7-3 15 TGTGCCAGCAGCCTTAACAGGGAATCCCCCACTGAAGCTTTCTTT CASSLNRESPTEAFF
TRBJ1-1 NA TRBD1 TRBV7-8 16 TGTGCCAGCAGCTTAGCAGAGACAGGGGTGGGCACTGAAGCTTTCTTT CASSLAETGVGTEAFF
TRBJ2-1 NA TRBD1 TRBV29-1 13 TGCAGCGTTATCGGGACAGGGGTCAATGAGCAGTTCTTC CSVIGTGVNEQFF
TRBJ2-7 NA NA TRBV27 15 TGTGCCAGCAGATCGGGGTTGACCTACGCCCACGAGCAGTACTTC CASRSGLTYAHEQYF
TRBJ1-4 NA NA TRBV29-1 12 TGCAGCGTTGGGACGGCAAATGAAAAACTGTTTTTT CSVGTANEKLFF
TRBJ2-3 few NA TRBV6-1 15 TGTGCCAGTCCTAAGGTCCGGGAGTCGCCAGATACGCAGTATTTT CASPKVRESPDTQYF
TRBJ1-5 NA TRBD1 TRBV28 16 TGTGCCAGCAGACCCCCCAGGGGGCTACTCTATCAGCCCCAGCATTTT CASRPPRGLLYQPQHF
TRBJ2-1 NA NA TRBV18 13 TGTGCCAGCTCACCAAAAAGTAACAATGAGCAGTTCTTC CASSPKSNNEQFF
TRBJ2-3 NA NA TRBV4-2 16 TGTGCCAGCAGCCAAGATCTAGGTGCTAGCACAGATACGCAGTATTTT CASSQDLGASTDTQYF
TRBJ1-3 NA NA TRBV30 13 TGTGCCTGGACGGGAGGCCCTGGAAACACCATATATTTT CAWTGGPGNTIYF
TRBJ2-1 NA NA TRBV9 14 TGTGCCAGCAGCGTAGATCCCCTTGTCAATGAGCAGTTCTTC CASSVDPLVNEQFF
TRBJ2-7 NA NA TRBV4-3 14 TGCGCCAGCGGCCAGAATGACGGTGTCTACGAGCAGTACTTC CASGQNDGVYEQYF
TRBJ1-5 NA TRBD1 TRBV11-2 15 TGTGCCAGCAGCTTTGGGACAGGGGGGAAGCAGCCCCAGCATTTT CASSFGTGGKQPQHF
TRBJ2-5 many NA TRBV19 14 TGTGCCAGTAGTGGAGAGACACCCCAAGAGACCCAGTACTTC CASSGETPQETQYF
TRBJ2-2 NA NA TRBV7-9 13 TGTGCCAGCAGCTTACCAGGGATGGGGGAGCTGTTTTTT CASSLPGMGELFF
TRBJ1-3 once NA TRBV5-4 14 TGTGCCAGCAGCTTGGCCGGGGGTGGAAACACCATATATTTT CASSLAGGGNTIYF
TRBJ2-7 NA NA TRBV4-1 15 TGCGCCAGCAGCCAGCGTGTTGGGACCGTACACGAGCAGTACTTC CASSQRVGTVHEQYF
TRBJ2-7 many TRBD1 TRBV5-4 14 TGTGCCAGCAGCTGGGACAGCTTGTCCTACGAGCAGTACTTC CASSWDSLSYEQYF
TRBJ2-7 NA TRBD1 TRBV5-1 16 TGCGCCAGCAGCTTGGTGCACAGGGGGCTCGGTCGCGAGCAGTACTTC CASSLVHRGLGREQYF
TRBJ1-1 NA TRBD1 TRBV18 13 TGTGCCAGCTCACCGCATTGGGACAGTGAAGCTTTCTTT CASSPHWDSEAFF
TRBJ2-4 few NA TRBV14 15 TGTGCCAGCAGCCAAGGTCAAGGGAGGAGGGACATTCAGTACTTC CASSQGQGRRDIQYF
TRBJ2-7 few NA TRBV6-4 13 TGTGCCAGCAGTGCTTCCGCCGGCTACGAGCAGTACTTC CASSASAGYEQYF
TRBJ2-3 NA TRBD1 TRBV5-1 14 TGCGCCAGCAGCCCTGGACAGGCCGAGGATACGCAGTATTTT CASSPGQAEDTQYF
TRBJ2-1 few NA TRBV29-1 13 TGCAGCGTGGGTCATAGCTCCTACAATGAGCAGTTCTTC CSVGHSSYNEQFF
TRBJ2-7 few NA TRBV15 14 TGTGCCACCAGCAGATCGGGCCAGACCTACGAGCAGTACTTC CATSRSGQTYEQYF
TRBJ2-2 once NA TRBV28 17 TGTGCCAGCAGTTTCCTTTTCTTACCAGGGAACACCGGGGAGCTGTTTTTT CASSFLFLPGNTGELFF
TRBJ1-1 NA NA TRBV28 14 TGTGCCAGCAGCCCCGGGTCGTCGGACACTGAAGCTTTCTTT CASSPGSSDTEAFF
TRBJ2-2 NA TRBD1 TRBV28 14 TGTGCCAGCAGTTGGACAGGGGAACCCGGGGAGCTGTTTTTT CASSWTGEPGELFF